This T cell receptor (beta chain) was documented in a study of T cell responses to AZD1222 COVID-19 vaccine. Study in general: Pooled samples include second doses given at about 4 or 12 weeks.

On this clone itself: The antigen is not known.

Findings and caveats of the study: It should be noted that donors were predominantly white British and more often female, and clonal diversity was possibly underestimated. Spike-specific TCR breadth and depth both grew after two AZD1222 doses. AZD1222 recipients seropositive at baseline numbered only six or seven.

V was trimmed by 3 bases and J by 3 bases, leaving 11 bases between them. CDR3 length equals 15 residues. Germline loops: CDR1 SGHTA, CDR2 FQGNSA. This table comes from immunoSEQ multiplex PCR, and its TCRdb copy is limited to in-frame clones, with some not included. The sample carries roughly 140,000 clones, about 90% recorded once. This sequence was found in an adult in good health. The chain uses TRBV7-2 and TRBJ2-2; possibly TRBD1 or TRBD2 for D (6 bases each). The source was peripheral blood, collected on day 0 of AZD1222 vaccination. CDR3 in amino acids: CASSLRRGDTGELFF. The CDR3 DNA sequence: TGTGCCAGCAGCTTGAGAAGGGGGGACACCGGGGAGCTGTTTTTT.